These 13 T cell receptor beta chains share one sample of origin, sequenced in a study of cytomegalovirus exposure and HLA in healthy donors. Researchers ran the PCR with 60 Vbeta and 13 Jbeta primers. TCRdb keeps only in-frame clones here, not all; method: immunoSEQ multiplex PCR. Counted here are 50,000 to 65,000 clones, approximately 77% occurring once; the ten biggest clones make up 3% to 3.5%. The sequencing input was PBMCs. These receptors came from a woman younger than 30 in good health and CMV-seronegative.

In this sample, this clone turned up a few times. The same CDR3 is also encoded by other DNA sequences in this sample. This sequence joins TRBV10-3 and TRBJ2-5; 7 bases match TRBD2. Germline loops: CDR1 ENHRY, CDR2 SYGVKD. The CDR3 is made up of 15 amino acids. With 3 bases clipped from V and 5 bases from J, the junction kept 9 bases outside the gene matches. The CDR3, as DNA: TGTGCCATCAGTGACGGGGGAGGGCGTCGTGAGACCCAGTACTTC. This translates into CAISDGGGRRETQYF.

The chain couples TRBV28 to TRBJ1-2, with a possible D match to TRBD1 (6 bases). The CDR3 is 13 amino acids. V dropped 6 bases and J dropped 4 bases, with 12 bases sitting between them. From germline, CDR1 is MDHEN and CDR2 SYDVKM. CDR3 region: CASRLQGGYGYTF. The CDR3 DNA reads TGTGCCAGCAGACTACAGGGTGGCTATGGCTACACCTTC.

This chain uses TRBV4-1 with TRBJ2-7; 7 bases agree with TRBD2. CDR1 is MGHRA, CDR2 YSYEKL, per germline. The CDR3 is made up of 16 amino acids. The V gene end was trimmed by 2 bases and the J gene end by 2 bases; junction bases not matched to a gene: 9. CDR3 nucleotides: TGCGCCAGCAGCCAATTCTCCCGGGACTACGCCTACGAGCAGTACTTC. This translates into CASSQFSRDYAYEQYF.

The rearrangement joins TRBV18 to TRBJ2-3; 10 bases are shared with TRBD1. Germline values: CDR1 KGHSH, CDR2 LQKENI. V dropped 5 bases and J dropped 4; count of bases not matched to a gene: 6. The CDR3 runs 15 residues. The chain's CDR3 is CASSSGQGIADTQYF. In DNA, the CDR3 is TGTGCCAGCTCATCGGGACAGGGGATTGCAGATACGCAGTATTTT.

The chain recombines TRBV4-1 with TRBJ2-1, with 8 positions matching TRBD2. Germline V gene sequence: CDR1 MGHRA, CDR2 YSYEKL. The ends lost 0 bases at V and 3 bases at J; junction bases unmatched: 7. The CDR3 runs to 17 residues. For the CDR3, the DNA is TGCGCCAGCAGCCAAGAGACGGGAGGGCCTTTCTACAATGAGCAGTTCTTC. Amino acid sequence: CASSQETGGPFYNEQFF.

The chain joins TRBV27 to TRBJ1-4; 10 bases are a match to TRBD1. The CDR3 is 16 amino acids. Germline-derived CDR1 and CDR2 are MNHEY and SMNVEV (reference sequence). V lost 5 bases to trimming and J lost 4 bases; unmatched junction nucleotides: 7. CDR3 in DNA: TGTGCCAGCAGTATTCTCGGACAGGGGGTTAATGAAAAACTGTTTTTT. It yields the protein CASSILGQGVNEKLFF.

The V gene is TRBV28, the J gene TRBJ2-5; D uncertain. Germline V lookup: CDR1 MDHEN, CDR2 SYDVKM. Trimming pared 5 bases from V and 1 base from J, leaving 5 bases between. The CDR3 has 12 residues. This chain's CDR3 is CASSILQETQYF. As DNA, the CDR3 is TGTGCCAGCAGTATACTCCAAGAGACCCAGTACTTC.

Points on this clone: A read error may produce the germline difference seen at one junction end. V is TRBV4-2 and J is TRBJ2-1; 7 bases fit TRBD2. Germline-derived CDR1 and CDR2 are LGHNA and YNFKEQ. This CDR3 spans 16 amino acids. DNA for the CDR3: TGTGCCAGCAGCCAAGAGGGAGGGAGGTCCTACAATGGGCAGTTCTTC. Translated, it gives CASSQEGGRSYNGQFF.

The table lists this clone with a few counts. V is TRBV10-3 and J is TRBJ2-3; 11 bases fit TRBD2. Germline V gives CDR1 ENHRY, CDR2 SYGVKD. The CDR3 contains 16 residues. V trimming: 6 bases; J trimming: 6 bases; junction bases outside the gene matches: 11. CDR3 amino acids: CAISPGLADSHDTQYF. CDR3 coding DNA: TGTGCCATCAGCCCGGGACTAGCGGATTCACATGATACGCAGTATTTT.

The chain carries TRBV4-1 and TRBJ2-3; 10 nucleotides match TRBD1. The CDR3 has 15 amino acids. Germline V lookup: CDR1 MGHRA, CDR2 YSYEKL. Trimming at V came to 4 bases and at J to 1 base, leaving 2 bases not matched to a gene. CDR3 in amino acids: CASSRGTGGTDTQYF. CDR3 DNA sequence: TGCGCCAGCAGCCGAGGGACAGGGGGCACAGATACGCAGTATTTT.

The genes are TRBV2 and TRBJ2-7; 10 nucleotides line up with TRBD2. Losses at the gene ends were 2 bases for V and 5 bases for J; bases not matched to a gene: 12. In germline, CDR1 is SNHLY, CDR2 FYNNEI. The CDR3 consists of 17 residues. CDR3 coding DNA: TGTGCCAGCAGTGAAATGGGTCTAGCGGGAGTTAACGACGAGCAGTACTTC. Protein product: CASSEMGLAGVNDEQYF.

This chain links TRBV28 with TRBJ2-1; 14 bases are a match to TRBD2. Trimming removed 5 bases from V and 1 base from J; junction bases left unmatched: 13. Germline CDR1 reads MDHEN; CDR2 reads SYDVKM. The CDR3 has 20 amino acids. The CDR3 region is CASSQRDRGTSGRSYNEQFF. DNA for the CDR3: TGTGCCAGCAGTCAACGGGACAGGGGGACTAGCGGGAGATCCTACAATGAGCAGTTCTTC.

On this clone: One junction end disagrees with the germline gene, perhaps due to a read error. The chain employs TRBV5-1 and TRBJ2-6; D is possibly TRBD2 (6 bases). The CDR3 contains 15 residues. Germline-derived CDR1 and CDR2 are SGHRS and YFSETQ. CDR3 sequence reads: CASSLGGRGANGLTF. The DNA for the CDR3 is TGCGCCAGCAGCCTCGGGGGTAGGGGAGCCAACGGCCTGACTTTC.